This passage covers 20 T cell receptor beta chains from one sample sequenced in a study of shared clonotypes between healthy human individuals. This table comes from immunoSEQ multiplex PCR, and its TCRdb copy is limited to in-frame clones, with some not included. In the table there are hundreds of thousands of clones, around 81% of which are singletons. Input material: PBMCs. All receptors derive from a woman in her thirties or forties in good health. Some clones in this sample may be carry-over from other donors' samples.

V is TRBV6-1 and J is TRBJ2-5; D possibly corresponds to TRBD2 (6 bases). The V end lost 8 bases, the J end lost 3 bases, and 13 bases lay between the germline ends. The germline V gene encodes CDR1 MNHNS and CDR2 SASEGT. The CDR3 has 13 residues. CDR3 region: CASRPPGEETQYF. CDR3 nucleotides: TGTGCCAGCCGGCCGCCGGGAGAAGAGACCCAGTACTTC.

The chain links TRBV7-9 to TRBJ2-1, with 8 nucleotides matching TRBD2. The V gene's germline CDR1 is SEHNR and CDR2 FQNEAQ (reference sequence). V gave up 4 bases and J gave up 11 bases; unmatched junction bases: 13. The CDR3 is made up of 15 amino acids. DNA for the CDR3: TGTGCCAGCAGCTGGCCGGCGCGGGGGGAGGTTAAGCAGTTCTTC. Translated, it gives CASSWPARGEVKQFF.

The rearrangement joins TRBV25-1 to TRBJ1-5; the match to TRBD1 covers 9 bases. In germline, CDR1 is MGHDK, CDR2 SYGVNS. After removal of 3 bases from V and 4 bases from J, the junction contained 7 bases not matched to a gene. This CDR3 has 16 amino acids. The CDR3 here is CASSEGGGQGNQPQHF. The CDR3 DNA reads as TGTGCCAGCAGTGAGGGGGGTGGACAGGGGAATCAGCCCCAGCATTTT.

The rearrangement uses TRBV29-1 and TRBJ2-1; 7 bases agree with TRBD1. The germline V gene encodes CDR1 SQVTM and CDR2 ANQGSEA. The CDR3 extends over 13 amino acids. V lost 2 bases, J lost 8 bases, and 6 bases stayed unmatched. The CDR3 DNA reads TGCAGCGTTGAATATCGGGACAGAGATGAGCAGTTCTTC. Translation gives CSVEYRDRDEQFF.

The chain couples TRBV18 to TRBJ2-3; D uncertain. The CDR3 length is 12 residues. Per germline, CDR1 KGHSH and CDR2 LQKENI. Trimming left V 5 bases short and J 1 base short, with 4 bases between. This CDR3 is CASSVGTDTQYF. The CDR3 DNA sequence: TGTGCCAGCTCAGTCGGCACAGATACGCAGTATTTT. The whole variable domain, remainder taken from reference TRBV18 and TRBJ2-3, is NAGVMQNPRHLVRRRGQEARLRCSPMKGHSHVYWYRQLPEEGLKFMVYLQKENIIDESGMPKERFSAEFPKEGPSILRIQQVVRGDSAAYFCASSVGTDTQYFGPGTRLTVL.

The V and J genes are TRBV10-3 and TRBJ2-1; TRBD2 matches at 8 bases. This CDR3 region has 16 residues. Trimming removed 5 bases from V and 1 base from J; junction bases left unmatched: 7. The V gene's germline CDR1 is ENHRY and CDR2 SYGVKD. The CDR3 here is CAISSTSGRSYNEQFF. CDR3 bases: TGTGCCATCAGTTCCACTAGCGGTCGATCCTACAATGAGCAGTTCTTC.

The chain is built from TRBV10-1 and TRBJ2-4; D gene ambiguous. Trimming pared 11 bases from V and 1 base from J, leaving 12 bases between. CDR1 WNHNN and CDR2 SYGVQD come from the germline V gene (reference sequence). The CDR3 is 13 residues long. CDR3 sequence: CAGLVCAKNIQYF. DNA for the CDR3: TGCGCCGGCCTAGTCTGTGCCAAAAACATTCAGTACTTC.

Of note for this clone: This sample also contains other DNA sequences that code for the same CDR3. The rearrangement uses TRBV15 and TRBJ1-1; D ambiguous. This CDR3 comprises 13 residues. V dropped 0 bases and J dropped 6 bases, with 8 bases sitting between them. Germline assignment: CDR1 LNHNV and CDR2 YYDKDF (reference sequence). For the CDR3, the DNA is TGTGCCACCAGCAGAGACCGGGGTTCTGAAGCTTTCTTT. Protein product: CATSRDRGSEAFF.

This clone was seen more than once but under ten times. Here the CDR3 DNA reads TGCGCCAGCAGCTTGTTTTCGAACACCGGGGAGCTGTTTTTT. It encodes CASSLFSNTGELFF. The chain uses TRBV5-1 and TRBJ2-2; D uncertain. Deletions cut 1 base from V and 0 bases from J, with 4 bases between. Per the germline V gene, CDR1 is SGHRS and CDR2 is YFSETQ. This CDR3 is built from 14 residues.

The gene calls are TRBV18 and TRBJ1-1; weak D call: TRBD1 (6 bases). Germline CDR1 is KGHSH and CDR2 is LQKENI. The CDR3 loop spans 15 amino acids. With 3 bases removed from V and 4 bases from J, the gap between germline ends came to 15 bases. The CDR3 DNA follows: TGTGCCAGCTCACCCGAGACAGGTGGGCTCACTGAAGCTTTCTTT. Protein product: CASSPETGGLTEAFF.

The rearrangement uses TRBV5-4 and TRBJ2-2, with 8 bases fitting TRBD1. This CDR3 is built from 17 residues. Germline assignment: CDR1 SGHNT and CDR2 YYREEE (reference sequence). Unmatched junction bases numbered 8, after V lost 4 bases and J lost 0 bases. CDR3 protein: CASSPEPGQANTGELFF. In nucleotides, the CDR3 is TGTGCCAGCAGCCCTGAACCGGGACAGGCGAACACCGGGGAGCTGTTTTTT.

The genes are TRBV6-5 and TRBJ2-5; D is possibly TRBD1 (6 bases). Germline values: CDR1 MNHEY, CDR2 SVGAGI. Trimming shortened V by 4 bases and J by 5 bases, and 14 bases separated the two germline ends. CDR3 size: 14 residues. The CDR3 nucleotides are TGTGCCAGCAGTTGGGGGCAGGGCAGGGAGACCCAGTACTTC. This translates into CASSWGQGRETQYF.

The CDR3 DNA is TGTGCCAGCACCGGGACAGGGAGCTCCTACGAGCAGTACTTC. It is translated as CASTGTGSSYEQYF. The chain uses TRBV27 and TRBJ2-7; TRBD1 agrees at 9 bases. The CDR3 extends over 14 amino acids. Germline assignment: CDR1 MNHEY and CDR2 SMNVEV (reference sequence). V lost 7 bases to trimming and J lost 0 bases; unmatched junction nucleotides: 4.

The chain is built from TRBV29-1 and TRBJ2-5; 7 bases map to TRBD2. The CDR3 covers 13 residues. V gave up 3 bases and J gave up 4 bases; unmatched junction bases: 5. From germline, CDR1 is SQVTM and CDR2 ANQGSEA. The CDR3 region is CSVDLGGGETQYF. In DNA form, the CDR3 reads TGCAGCGTTGATTTGGGGGGGGGAGAGACCCAGTACTTC.

The chain carries TRBV5-1 and TRBJ2-7; tentative D call: TRBD2 (6 bases). The CDR3 is 14 amino acids. Germline V gene data show CDR1 as SGHRS and CDR2 as YFSETQ. V was clipped by 0 bases and J by 6 bases, with 13 bases between them. CDR3 in DNA: TGCGCCAGCAGCTTGGGCGGGAACTGGGGCGAGCAGTACTTC. Its translation is CASSLGGNWGEQYF.

The J gene is TRBJ2-3, the V gene TRBV28; D is undetermined. CDR1 is MDHEN and CDR2 is SYDVKM in the germline V gene. The CDR3 has 13 residues. Trimming took 7 bases from V and 1 from J, leaving 9 bases between them. The CDR3 is CASNSPGTDTQYF. The CDR3 nucleotides read TGTGCCAGCAACAGCCCAGGCACAGATACGCAGTATTTT.

The chain has TRBV11-3 and TRBJ2-1, with TRBD2 identical over 11 bases. The CDR3 is 15 residues long. J gave up 6 bases and V 1 base, and 2 bases lay outside the gene matches. Germline V CDR1 and CDR2: SGHNT, YENEEA. The CDR3 DNA sequence: TGTGCCAGCAGCTTAGTGGGGACTAGCGGCAATGAGCAGTTCTTC. This gives the protein CASSLVGTSGNEQFF.

CDR3 DNA sequence: TGTGCCAGCAGGCACCCCCGGGACCGCTCCTACGAGCAGTACTTC. Amino acid sequence: CASRHPRDRSYEQYF. The chain has TRBV28 and TRBJ2-7; D might be TRBD1 or TRBD2, each matching 5 bases. Germline CDR1 is MDHEN and CDR2 is SYDVKM. The germline V and J ends were trimmed by 6 bases and 0 bases, with 15 bases remaining between them. The CDR3 length is 15 residues.

The chain links TRBV18 to TRBJ2-3, with 7 bases fitting TRBD2. Per the germline V gene, CDR1 is KGHSH and CDR2 is LQKENI. There are 16 residues in the CDR3. The ends lost 2 bases at V and 4 bases at J; junction bases unmatched: 9. The CDR3 loop reads CASSPSTAGAADTQYF. The CDR3 DNA follows: TGTGCCAGCTCACCAAGTACGGCGGGAGCGGCAGATACGCAGTATTTT.

This clone was observed once. The J gene is TRBJ2-1, the V gene TRBV6-4; possible D gene TRBD1, 6 bases. Between the trimmed V and J ends, which lost 8 bases and 1 base, there was a span of 9 bases. This CDR3 has 13 amino acids. Germline assignment: CDR1 MRHNA and CDR2 SNTAGT. CDR3 loop: CASLGGSYNEQFF. The CDR3 DNA reads as TGTGCCAGCCTAGGGGGTTCCTACAATGAGCAGTTCTTC.